A single sample gave rise to the 6 T cell receptor beta chains below, sequenced in a study of cytomegalovirus exposure and HLA in healthy donors. Some clones are missing from TCRdb's copy, which holds only in-frame ones; the method was immunoSEQ multiplex PCR. The sample gives 65,000 to 70,000 clones, 91% of which show up once; roughly 3.1% is in the top ten. What was sequenced was PBMCs. These receptors were taken from a man aged 18 to 29 in good health and CMV-seronegative.

Regarding this clone: At one of its ends the junction is not consistent with the germline gene, which may arise from a read error. The CDR3 is CAWSLAGYEIF. CDR3 sequence (DNA): TGTGCCTGGAGTTTAGCGGGTTATGAAATCTTC. The rearrangement uses TRBV30 and TRBJ2-7; 7 nucleotides match TRBD2. From germline, CDR1 is GTSNPN and CDR2 SVGIG (reference sequence). The CDR3 has 11 amino acids.

The V gene is TRBV7-9, the J gene TRBJ2-1; D perhaps matches TRBD1 (6 bases). CDR1 and CDR2 from the germline V gene are SEHNR and FQNEAQ (reference sequence). The CDR3 totals 16 residues. The V end was cut by 7 bases, the J end by 4 bases, with 20 bases between. CDR3 in DNA: TGTGCCAGCACCCTAGGGACATCTCTGATTTACAATGAGCAGTTCTTC. Translating it yields CASTLGTSLIYNEQFF.

The gene calls are TRBV19 and TRBJ1-5, with 8 bases identical to TRBD1. The CDR3 is 15 residues long. Germline V CDR1 and CDR2: LNHDA, SQIVND (reference sequence). The ends lost 7 bases at V and 3 bases at J; junction bases unmatched: 8. The DNA of the CDR3 is TGTGCCAGTAACCCTCAGACAGGGGCCAATCAGCCCCAGCATTTT. This translates into CASNPQTGANQPQHF. The entire variable domain, with the rest obtained from reference TRBV19 and TRBJ1-5, is as follows: DGGITQSPKYLFRKEGQNVTLSCEQNLNHDAMYWYRQDPGQGLRLIYYSQIVNDFQKGDIAEGYSVSREKKESFPLTVTSAQKNPTAFYLCASNPQTGANQPQHFGDGTRLSIL.

The rearrangement uses TRBV6-6 and TRBJ2-5; D is undetermined. The CDR3 spans 13 residues. Per germline, CDR1 MNHNY and CDR2 SVGAGI (reference sequence). V lost 5 bases, J lost 5 bases, and 12 bases lay in between. The CDR3 nucleotides are TGTGCCAGCAGTCCTCCGGTACCGGAGACCCAGTACTTC. This translates into CASSPPVPETQYF.

The chain uses TRBV28 and TRBJ1-4; possible D gene TRBD1, 5 bases. V lost 5 bases and J 7 bases, leaving 17 bases between the germline ends. The CDR3 consists of 15 residues. Germline CDR1 and CDR2: MDHEN and SYDVKM. The CDR3 spells CASSKSGIAGEKLFF. CDR3 DNA: TGTGCCAGCAGTAAGTCAGGGATAGCCGGTGAAAAACTGTTTTTT. Combining the CDR3 with reference TRBV28 and TRBJ1-4 gives the whole variable domain DVKVTQSSRYLVKRTGEKVFLECVQDMDHENMFWYRQDPGLGLRLIYFSYDVKMKEKGDIPEGYSVSREKKERFSLILESASTNQTSMYLCASSKSGIAGEKLFFGSGTQLSVL.

The chain recombines TRBV5-1 with TRBJ2-1; possible D gene TRBD2, 8 bases. Germline-derived CDR1 and CDR2 are SGHRS and YFSETQ. V was cut by 7 bases and J by 9 bases, with 26 bases left in between. There are 16 residues in the CDR3. The CDR3 sequence is CASSVFGDRAGGEQFF. As DNA, the CDR3 is TGCGCCAGCTCAGTATTTGGAGACAGGGCGGGGGGTGAGCAGTTCTTC.